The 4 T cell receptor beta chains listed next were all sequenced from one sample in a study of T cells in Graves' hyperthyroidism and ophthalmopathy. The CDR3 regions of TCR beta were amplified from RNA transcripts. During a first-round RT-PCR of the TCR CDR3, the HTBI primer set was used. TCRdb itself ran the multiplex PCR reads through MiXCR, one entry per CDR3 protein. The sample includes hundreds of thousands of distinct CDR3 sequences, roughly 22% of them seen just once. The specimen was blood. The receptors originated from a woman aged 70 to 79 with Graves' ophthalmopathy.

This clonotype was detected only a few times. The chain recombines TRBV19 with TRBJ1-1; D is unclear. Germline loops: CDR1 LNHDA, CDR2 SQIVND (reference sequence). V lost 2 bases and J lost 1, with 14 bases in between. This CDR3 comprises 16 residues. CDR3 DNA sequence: TGTGCCAGTAGTATATCGGGTAGGCAATCGAACACTGAAGCTTTCTTT. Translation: CASSISGRQSNTEAFF. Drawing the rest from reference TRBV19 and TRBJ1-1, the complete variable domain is DGGITQSPKYLFRKEGQNVTLSCEQNLNHDAMYWYRQDPGQGLRLIYYSQIVNDFQKGDIAEGYSVSREKKESFPLTVTSAQKNPTAFYLCASSISGRQSNTEAFFGQGTRLTVV.

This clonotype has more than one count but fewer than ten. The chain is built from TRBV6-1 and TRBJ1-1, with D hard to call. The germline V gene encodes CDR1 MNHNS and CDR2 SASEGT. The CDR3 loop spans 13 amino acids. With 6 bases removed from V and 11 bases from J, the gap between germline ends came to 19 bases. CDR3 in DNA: TGTGCCAGCAGCTTCGACTACGGCGGTTTGGCTTTCTTT. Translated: CASSFDYGGLAFF.

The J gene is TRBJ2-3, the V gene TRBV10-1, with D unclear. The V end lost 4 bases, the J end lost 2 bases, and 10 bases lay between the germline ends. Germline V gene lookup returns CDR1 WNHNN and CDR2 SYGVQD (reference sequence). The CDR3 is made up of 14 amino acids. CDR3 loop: CASSGQKPTDTQYF. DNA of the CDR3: TGCGCCAGCAGTGGCCAGAAACCCACAGATACGCAGTATTTT.

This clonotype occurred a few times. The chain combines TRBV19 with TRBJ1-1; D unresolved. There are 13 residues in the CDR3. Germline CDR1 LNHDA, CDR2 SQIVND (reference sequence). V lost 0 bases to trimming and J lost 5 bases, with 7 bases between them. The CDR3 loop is CASSIDPRTEAFF. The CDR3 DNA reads TGTGCCAGTAGTATAGATCCGAGGACTGAAGCTTTCTTT.